The 8 T cell receptor beta chains given below trace back to one sample, sequenced in a study of beta chain features in type 1 diabetes. Overall study findings and caveats: Type 1 diabetes patients had moderately but significantly shorter TCRB CDR3s in all four CD4+ subsets.

All of the isolated RNA was reverse transcribed, so expressed TCRB transcripts were sequenced. TCRdb's copy holds only in-frame clones and misses some; the assay was immunoSEQ multiplex PCR. The sample lists over 650,000 clones, roughly 13% seen once, with less than 0.04% in the top ten. The antigens of these receptors remain unknown. Sequenced input: naive CD4+ T cells from blood. Receptors were obtained from a man aged 18 to 30 with type 1 diabetes.

In this sample, this clone turned up a few times. The same CDR3 also results from other DNA sequences found in this sample. The genes are TRBV2 and TRBJ1-4, with unresolved D. CDR1 is SNHLY, CDR2 FYNNEI, per germline. Trimming shortened V by 6 bases and J by 5 bases, and 10 bases separated the two germline ends. There are 13 residues in the CDR3. CDR3: CASRGSLNEKLFF. The CDR3 coding sequence is TGTGCCAGCAGGGGCAGTCTAAATGAAAAACTGTTTTTT.

V usage is TRBV6-6 and J usage is TRBJ2-7, with 9 positions matching TRBD1. The V and J ends lost 6 bases and 5 bases, in that order; junction bases with no gene match: 14. Germline V gene data show CDR1 as MNHNY and CDR2 as SVGAGI (reference sequence). The CDR3 has 16 amino acids. The CDR3 DNA follows: TGTGCCAGCAGCACAGCCCGGCCGGGACAGGGACACGAGCAGTACTTC. Residues: CASSTARPGQGHEQYF.

The chain joins TRBV28 to TRBJ2-1, with D hard to call. With 6 bases removed from V and 7 bases from J, the gap between germline ends came to 7 bases. The germline V gene encodes CDR1 MDHEN and CDR2 SYDVKM. CDR3 length equals 11 residues. CDR3 coding DNA: TGTGCCAGCAGATCCCGGAATGAGCAGTTCTTC. It translates to CASRSRNEQFF. The full variable domain, its missing parts supplied by reference TRBV28 and TRBJ2-1, is DVKVTQSSRYLVKRTGEKVFLECVQDMDHENMFWYRQDPGLGLRLIYFSYDVKMKEKGDIPEGYSVSREKKERFSLILESASTNQTSMYLCASRSRNEQFFGPGTRLTVL.

This clone was counted between two and nine times. The chain joins TRBV2 to TRBJ2-5, with D possibly TRBD1 on 6 matching bases. This CDR3 region has 14 residues. Germline CDR1 and CDR2: SNHLY and FYNNEI. Deletions cut 7 bases from V and 1 base from J, with 13 bases between. The CDR3 protein is CASTADSAQETQYF. The CDR3 bases are TGTGCCAGCACCGCGGACAGCGCCCAAGAGACCCAGTACTTC.

CDR3 nucleotides: TGTGCCAGCAGCCCTGTGTGGGTAGCGGGACCTGTTGAGACCCAGTACTTC. Its protein product is CASSPVWVAGPVETQYF. The rearrangement uses TRBV7-9 and TRBJ2-5, with TRBD2 matching 8 bases. CDR1 and CDR2 from the germline V gene are SEHNR and FQNEAQ (reference sequence). After removal of 5 bases from V and 5 bases from J, the junction contained 16 bases not matched to a gene. This CDR3 has 17 amino acids.

The chain carries TRBV5-1 and TRBJ1-2, with 7 bases aligning to TRBD1. The germline V gene has CDR1 SGHRS and CDR2 YFSETQ. V was clipped by 3 bases and J by 2 bases; unmatched bases: 4. This CDR3 region has 14 residues. In nucleotides, the CDR3 is TGCGCCAGCAGCTCCGAGACAGGGAACTATGGCTACACCTTC. Translating it yields CASSSETGNYGYTF.

CDR3 nucleotides: TGCGCCAGCAGCCAAGATCTTGAGACAAGCTCCTACGAGCAGTACTTC. Amino acids: CASSQDLETSSYEQYF. The chain employs TRBV4-3 and TRBJ2-7, with D uncertain. V lost 0 bases and J 0 bases, leaving 12 bases between the germline ends. CDR3 length equals 16 residues. CDR1 is LGHNA and CDR2 is YSLEER in the germline V gene.

This clone was detected only a few times. The gene calls are TRBV5-1 and TRBJ2-5; perhaps TRBD1 as D (6 bases). The CDR3 has 13 amino acids. V lost 5 bases, J lost 5 bases, and 13 bases lay in between. From germline, CDR1 is SGHRS and CDR2 YFSETQ. CDR3 amino acids: CASRDRQEETQYF. The CDR3, as DNA: TGCGCCAGCAGGGACAGACAGGAGGAGACCCAGTACTTC.